These 2 T cell receptor beta chains were all obtained from the same sample, sequenced in a study of post-analysis software for immune sequencing data. Study-wide results and caveats: TRBV segments more frequent in patients than in controls numbered five and included TRBV5-6, TRBV5-1 and TRBV20-1.

Their antigens remain unidentified. Built from TCR beta cDNA, the libraries had unique molecular identifiers in them. Each CDR3 protein is one row after TCRdb ran MiXCR on the PCR reads. The sample holds more than 500,000 distinct CDR3 sequences, 30% to 40% seen once. Sequencing was performed on blood. The receptors stem from a girl aged 2-17 years with multiple sclerosis.

J is TRBJ1-1 and V is TRBV4-2; D call uncertain. Trimming shortened V by 5 bases and J by 8 bases, and 21 bases separated the two germline ends. CDR3 size: 15 residues. The germline gives CDR1 LGHNA, CDR2 YNFKEQ. DNA of the CDR3: TGTGCCAGCAGCACCGAGGTCAGTCTGCGTCTCGAAGCTTTCTTT. Amino acid sequence: CASSTEVSLRLEAFF.

This clonotype has just a few counts. V gene TRBV12-5 combines with J gene TRBJ1-6; weak D call: TRBD1 (5 bases). V gave up 4 bases and J gave up 7 bases, with 8 bases separating them. The length of the CDR3 is 13 residues. Germline-derived CDR1 and CDR2 are LGHNT and FRNRAP. The CDR3 reads CASGSGLNSPLHF. The CDR3 DNA reads TGTGCTAGTGGTTCGGGACTGAATTCACCCCTCCACTTT.